These 2 T cell receptor beta chains were sequenced from one sample in a study of T cell responses to AZD1222 COVID-19 vaccine. Clones were sequenced by immunoSEQ multiplex PCR, and TCRdb holds only the in-frame ones, with some missing. The sample yields about 130,000 clones, 75% to 90% seen once. Sequencing was performed on peripheral blood, taken on day 0 of AZD1222 vaccination. The receptors here all came from an adult in good health.

The rearrangement uses TRBV7-2 and TRBJ2-7, with 8 positions matching TRBD2. The germline CDR1 and CDR2 sequences are SGHTA and FQGNSA. V was clipped by 7 bases and J by 1 base; unmatched bases: 9. CDR3 length: 15 residues. For the CDR3, the DNA is TGTGCCAGCACCCGGGGGGGAGTGGGGTCCTACGAGCAGTACTTC. Encoded protein: CASTRGGVGSYEQYF.

This sequence joins TRBV10-3 and TRBJ1-5; unclear D gene. In germline, CDR1 is ENHRY, CDR2 SYGVKD. V dropped 6 bases and J dropped 2 bases, with 8 bases sitting between them. The CDR3 consists of 13 residues. CDR3: CAIRDTGNQPQHF. DNA of the CDR3: TGTGCCATCAGGGATACAGGCAATCAGCCCCAGCATTTT.